This passage covers 30 T cell receptor beta chains from one sample sequenced in a study of T cells in Graves' hyperthyroidism and ophthalmopathy. Amplified TCR beta CDR3 regions came from RNA transcripts. The TCR CDR3 first-round RT-PCR relied on the HTBI primer set. TCRdb reprocessed the multiplex PCR reads via MiXCR and lists one record per CDR3 protein. The data hold fewer than 750,000 distinct CDR3 sequences, with roughly 15% observed a single time. Sequenced input: blood. The receptors here all came from a middle-aged woman with Graves' ophthalmopathy.

The count of this clonotype is one. The V and J genes are TRBV20-1 and TRBJ2-5, with TRBD2 matching over 8 bases. V trimming: 4 bases; J trimming: 6 bases; junction bases outside the gene matches: 7. This CDR3 has 13 residues. Per germline, CDR1 DFQATT and CDR2 SNEGSKA (reference sequence). The CDR3 here is CSATPGLGKTQYF. CDR3 bases: TGCAGTGCTACCCCGGGACTAGGAAAGACCCAGTACTTC.

The sample holds many counts of this clonotype. This chain links TRBV27 with TRBJ1-2; tentatively, D is TRBD1 (5 bases). The CDR3 is 13 residues long. Trimming left V 3 bases short and J 4 bases short, with 9 bases between. Germline assignment: CDR1 MNHEY and CDR2 SMNVEV (reference sequence). For the CDR3, the DNA is TGTGCCAGCAGTTTTACCGGGGGCTATGGCTACACCTTC. It codes for CASSFTGGYGYTF.

This clonotype was seen at least ten times. The chain employs TRBV6-5 and TRBJ2-4; 9 positions agree with TRBD1. CDR3 length: 15 amino acids. Trimming at V came to 0 bases and at J to 6 bases, leaving 3 bases not matched to a gene. The germline CDR1 and CDR2 sequences are MNHEY and SVGAGI. The CDR3 spells CASSYSQGQGNIQYF. The CDR3 DNA reads TGTGCCAGCAGTTACTCGCAGGGACAGGGAAACATTCAGTACTTC.

This clonotype was seen only a few times. V gene TRBV4-1 combines with J gene TRBJ2-4, with D maybe TRBD2 (5 bases). V dropped 0 bases and J dropped 2 bases, with 20 bases sitting between them. CDR3 length: 19 amino acids. Germline values: CDR1 MGHRA, CDR2 YSYEKL. Here the CDR3 DNA reads TGCGCCAGCAGCCAAGATCCCCCCACGGGGTTAAGAACCAAAAACATTCAGTACTTC. Amino acids: CASSQDPPTGLRTKNIQYF.

The sample holds a few counts of this clonotype. This chain links TRBV6-2 or TRBV6-3 with TRBJ2-7; D uncertain. Trimming removed 2 bases from V and 6 bases from J, with 8 bases in between. The CDR3 extends over 12 amino acids. Germline CDR1 and CDR2: MNHEY and SVGEGT. The CDR3 nucleotides are TGTGCCAGCAGTTACCATCCAGGCGAGCAGTACTTC. Translated, it gives CASSYHPGEQYF.

Comment on this clonotype: A much larger clonotype is one base distant, so this may be a read error. The chain recombines TRBV12-5 with TRBJ2-3; D is perhaps TRBD2 (7 bases). From germline, CDR1 is LGHNT and CDR2 FRNRAP. This CDR3 is built from 15 residues. Trimming left V 6 bases short and J 7 bases short, with 20 bases between. The CDR3 nucleotides are TGTGCTAGTGGCAATGAGGGGGAGGGCCGGAATACGCAGTATTTT. It yields the protein CASGNEGEGRNTQYF.

In this sample, this clonotype turned up many times. The V gene is TRBV6-5, the J gene TRBJ2-2; D tentatively fits TRBD1 or TRBD2 (5 bases each). Germline V lookup: CDR1 MNHEY, CDR2 SVGAGI. This CDR3 has 16 amino acids. Trimming removed 4 bases at V and 7 bases at J, with 19 bases between. CDR3 sequence reads: CASSSQRGSRNGELFF. The DNA for the CDR3 is TGTGCCAGCAGTTCTCAGAGGGGAAGTAGGAACGGGGAGCTGTTTTTT.

The chain has TRBV20-1 and TRBJ2-7; unclear D gene. The CDR3 length is 14 residues. V was trimmed by 3 bases and J by 2 bases, leaving 14 bases between them. From germline, CDR1 is DFQATT and CDR2 SNEGSKA (reference sequence). The chain's CDR3 is CSASSDVQPYEQYF. In DNA form, the CDR3 reads TGCAGTGCTAGTTCGGACGTACAACCCTACGAGCAGTACTTC.

In its sample, this clonotype was seen many times. The V gene is TRBV6-2 or TRBV6-3, the J gene TRBJ1-5, with TRBD1 as a possible D gene (5 bases). The CDR3 has 12 amino acids. V lost 6 bases, J lost 7 bases, and 10 bases lay in between. In germline, CDR1 is MNHEY, CDR2 SVGEGT. The DNA for the CDR3 is TGTGCCAGCAGCAGGGTCGGACAGCCCCAGCATTTT. This translates into CASSRVGQPQHF.

The V and J genes are TRBV3-1 and TRBJ2-5; 9 positions agree with TRBD2. There are 17 residues in the CDR3. Germline V gene sequence: CDR1 LGHDT, CDR2 YNNKEL (reference sequence). With V trimmed by 4 bases and J by 2 bases, 11 bases remained unmatched. DNA of the CDR3: TGTGCCAGCAGCCCTCCCATAGCGGGAGCCCCACAAGAGACCCAGTACTTC. Residues: CASSPPIAGAPQETQYF.

As for this clonotype: A junction end diverges from the germline sequence, so it may reflect a read error. The chain carries TRBV9 and TRBJ1-2; the match to TRBD1 covers 7 bases. The germline V gene has CDR1 SGDLS and CDR2 YYNGEE. The CDR3 extends over 14 amino acids. CDR3 DNA sequence: TGCGCCAGCAGTCATACAGGGGTTCCCTATGGCTACACCTTC. Translation: CASSHTGVPYGYTF. Full variable domain (outside the CDR3, taken from reference TRBV9 and TRBJ1-2): DSGVTQTPKHLITATGQRVTLRCSPRSGDLSVYWYQQSLDQGLQFLIQYYNGEERAKGNILERFSAQQFPDLHSELNLSSLELGDSALYFCASSHTGVPYGYTFGSGTRLTVV.

This clonotype has just a few counts. This chain uses TRBV28 with TRBJ1-2; D is possibly TRBD1 (5 bases). Between the trimmed V and J ends, which lost 7 bases and 5 bases, there was a span of 17 bases. The CDR3 loop spans 14 amino acids. Germline values: CDR1 MDHEN, CDR2 SYDVKM. In DNA, the CDR3 is TGTGCCAGCACCAAAACGGGGCCCGCGTATGGCTACACCTTC. Translation: CASTKTGPAYGYTF.

The chain combines TRBV19 with TRBJ1-2, with a weak D call TRBD1 (5 bases). The V and J ends lost 2 bases and 4 bases respectively, with 8 bases between them. Germline lookup yields CDR1 LNHDA and CDR2 SQIVND (reference sequence). This CDR3 region has 13 residues. In DNA form, the CDR3 reads TGTGCCAGTAGTATACCCAGGGCCTATGGCTACACCTTC. The encoded protein is CASSIPRAYGYTF.

This clonotype occurred many times. The genes are TRBV11-2 and TRBJ1-3; a weak D match, TRBD1 (6 bases). The V end lost 3 bases, the J end lost 3 bases, and 9 bases lay between the germline ends. The CDR3 spans 14 residues. Germline V lookup: CDR1 SGHAT, CDR2 FQNNGV. The CDR3 loop is CASSFHRDGNTIYF. In DNA form, the CDR3 reads TGTGCCAGCAGCTTTCACAGGGATGGAAACACCATATATTTT. Together with reference TRBV11-2 and TRBJ1-3, the CDR3 gives the full variable domain: EAGVAQSPRYKIIEKRQSVAFWCNPISGHATLYWYQQILGQGPKLLIQFQNNGVVDDSQLPKDRFSAERLKGVDSTLKIQPAKLEDSAVYLCASSFHRDGNTIYFGEGSWLTVV.

This clonotype came up many times. The chain is built from TRBV4-2 and TRBJ1-2; D is unresolved. The germline gives CDR1 LGHNA, CDR2 YNFKEQ. The length of the CDR3 is 14 residues. V was trimmed by 0 bases and J by 3 bases, leaving 8 bases between them. The CDR3: CASSQDQPYYGYTF. As DNA, the CDR3 is TGTGCCAGCAGCCAAGATCAGCCATACTATGGCTACACCTTC.

This clonotype was detected many times. The rearrangement joins TRBV12-3 or TRBV12-4 to TRBJ1-1; D is uncertain. Trimming took off 2 bases at V and 6 bases at J, with 10 bases between the two ends. The CDR3 is made up of 13 amino acids. The CDR3 loop reads CASSLNGGAEAFF. For the CDR3, the DNA is TGTGCCAGCAGTTTAAACGGAGGCGCTGAAGCTTTCTTT.

This clonotype was seen ten or more times. The rearrangement links TRBV28 to TRBJ2-2; D remains unclear. The CDR3 is 15 residues long. Germline V gene sequence: CDR1 MDHEN, CDR2 SYDVKM. V gave up 5 bases and J gave up 1 base, with 11 bases separating them. The CDR3 reads CASSPLDGNTGELFF. CDR3 DNA sequence: TGTGCCAGCAGTCCCCTAGACGGGAACACCGGGGAGCTGTTTTTT.

Details on this clonotype: This could be a read error, since a much larger clone is one nucleotide away. Because it lacks the conserved phenylalanine or tryptophan at the end, this CDR3 is likely a read error. The chain recombines TRBV24-1 with TRBJ1-2; 10 bases line up with TRBD1. Germline V lookup: CDR1 KGHDR, CDR2 SFDVKD. The length of the CDR3 is 14 residues. Trimming took 4 bases from V and 8 from J; bases not matched to a gene: 6. CDR3 sequence (DNA): TGTGCCACCAGTGAACCCGGGACAGGGGACGGCTACACCCTC. Protein product: CATSEPGTGDGYTL.

This clonotype was seen repeatedly, ten times or more. V gene TRBV6-5 combines with J gene TRBJ2-5; tentative D call: TRBD1 (5 bases). Germline V gene sequence: CDR1 MNHEY, CDR2 SVGAGI. The V end lost 0 bases, the J end lost 3 bases, and 14 bases lay between the germline ends. CDR3 length: 16 residues. The CDR3 is CASSYSIFTREETQYF. The CDR3 DNA reads as TGTGCCAGCAGTTACTCGATTTTCACCAGGGAAGAGACCCAGTACTTC.

This sequence joins TRBV29-1 and TRBJ2-7, with D possibly matching TRBD1 (6 bases). Germline loops: CDR1 SQVTM, CDR2 ANQGSEA. The CDR3 totals 12 residues. Trimming removed 4 bases at V and 3 bases at J, with 10 bases between. The CDR3 bases are TGCAGCGTTGGCCAGGGGATCTACGAGCAGTACTTC. Residues: CSVGQGIYEQYF.

This clonotype came up many times. The chain couples TRBV19 to TRBJ2-3; TRBD1 matches at 9 bases. Germline CDR1 LNHDA, CDR2 SQIVND (reference sequence). The CDR3 loop spans 14 amino acids. Trimming took 7 bases from V and 8 from J; bases not matched to a gene: 10. The CDR3 coding sequence is TGTGCCAGTACCAGGACAGGGGCGGTGGGTACGCAGTATTTT. It specifies CASTRTGAVGTQYF.

In its sample, this clonotype was seen many times. The chain couples TRBV6-1 to TRBJ1-1; the D gene is possibly TRBD1 (5 bases). Trimming left V 6 bases short and J 3 bases short, with 14 bases between. Germline CDR1 reads MNHNS; CDR2 reads SASEGT. The CDR3 totals 14 residues. The CDR3 loop is CASRQGVEHTEAFF. The CDR3 DNA follows: TGTGCCAGCAGACAAGGGGTCGAGCACACTGAAGCTTTCTTT.

The gene calls are TRBV4-1 and TRBJ2-7; 11 bases are shared with TRBD1. The CDR3 is made up of 19 amino acids. In germline, CDR1 is MGHRA, CDR2 YSYEKL. J gave up 3 bases and V 1 base, and 14 bases lay outside the gene matches. The DNA for the CDR3 is TGCGCCAGCAGCCAAGCTGCGCTTTCCGGGACAGGGGGAAGCTACGAGCAGTACTTC. This translates into CASSQAALSGTGGSYEQYF.

The V and J genes are TRBV6-2 or TRBV6-3 and TRBJ2-2; 8 bases are a match to TRBD2. J gave up 4 bases and V 2 bases, and 9 bases lay outside the gene matches. The CDR3 contains 17 residues. Per germline, CDR1 MNHEY and CDR2 SVGEGT. CDR3 nucleotides: TGTGCCAGCAGTTACGTAAAACGGGGGGGCAGCACCGGGGAGCTGTTTTTT. It yields the protein CASSYVKRGGSTGELFF.

The table lists this clonotype with a count of one. CDR3 residues: CASSRNDRTGELFF. The CDR3 DNA follows: TGTGCCAGCAGCCGAAACGATAGGACCGGGGAGCTGTTTTTT. V is TRBV6-1 and J is TRBJ2-2; D not resolved. Per germline, CDR1 MNHNS and CDR2 SASEGT. CDR3 length: 14 amino acids. The V end was cut by 6 bases, the J end by 5 bases, with 13 bases between.

The chain recombines TRBV29-1 with TRBJ1-3, with D tentatively TRBD1 (5 bases). This CDR3 has 15 amino acids. V lost 5 bases, J lost 3 bases, and 17 bases lay in between. The germline V gene has CDR1 SQVTM and CDR2 ANQGSEA. The CDR3 sequence is CSVTVPEGLGNTIYF. DNA for the CDR3: TGCAGCGTTACGGTCCCAGAGGGGCTTGGAAACACCATATATTTT.

Ten or more counts support this clonotype. V is TRBV24-1 and J is TRBJ2-2; D is undetermined. Germline V gene lookup returns CDR1 KGHDR and CDR2 SFDVKD. CDR3 size: 13 residues. V was cut by 7 bases and J by 3 bases, with 8 bases left in between. The CDR3 is CATRPGYTGELFF. The CDR3 DNA follows: TGTGCCACCAGGCCAGGTTACACCGGGGAGCTGTTTTTT.

The rearrangement links TRBV12-3 or TRBV12-4 to TRBJ1-3, with D perhaps matching TRBD1 (6 bases). V was shortened by 5 bases and J by 4 bases, with 9 bases between the two germline ends. This CDR3 is built from 13 residues. Here the CDR3 reads CASSNRAGNTIYF. CDR3 bases: TGTGCCAGCAGTAACAGGGCCGGAAACACCATATATTTT.

This clonotype showed up just a few times. The chain employs TRBV2 and TRBJ2-5, with D possibly matching TRBD1 (6 bases). The germline V gene has CDR1 SNHLY and CDR2 FYNNEI. This CDR3 has 14 amino acids. V was shortened by 3 bases and J by 1 base, with 9 bases between the two germline ends. CDR3 sequence reads: CASSESRGQETQYF. The CDR3 DNA follows: TGTGCCAGCAGTGAGTCCAGGGGCCAAGAGACCCAGTACTTC.

CDR3 DNA sequence: TGTGCCAGCAGCTCTCGGGATTTCTCTGGGGCCAACGTCCTGACTTTC. Residues: CASSSRDFSGANVLTF. The chain has TRBV13 and TRBJ2-6; tentative D call: TRBD2 (5 bases). The germline gives CDR1 PRHDT, CDR2 FYEKMQ (reference sequence). Trimming stripped 4 bases from V and 0 bases from J, with 10 bases between. CDR3 length equals 16 residues.